This T cell receptor beta chain was captured in a study of T cells expressing NK-cell markers (TCRdb year 2020). As for the study more broadly: In sorted CD3+CD56+NKG2C+, CD3+CD56+NKG2C- and CD3+CD56-NKG2C+ T-cell subsets from several donors, TCR beta-chain repertoires were profiled. Among the eight sequenced donors, only one was HCMV-seronegative, while the other seven were HCMV-seropositive. Randomly selected healthy volunteers, three men and five women, were used as the eight sequenced donors. Libraries were sequenced as 2 x 150 bp reads on Illumina HiSeq 2000/2500, MiSeq or NextSeq. What the work shows at the level of the full study, not this receptor alone: Those dominant clonotypes were again the most abundant among CD3+CD56-NKG2C+ cells in four donors, at roughly 25-60.1%. For more than 5 donors, the dominant CD3+CD56+NKG2C+ clonotypes were among the top 10 CD8+ clonotypes and accounted for roughly 1.0-8% of CD8+ T cells. Whether the expanded NKG2C-expressing T cell clones were specific for HCMV antigens remained unclear.

To determine HCMV serostatus, a commercial ELISA kit was used to detect HCMV-specific IgG in serum. Ficoll density gradient centrifugation was used to isolate peripheral blood mononuclear cells from blood. Sequencing relied on an Illumina HiSeq 2000. 5'RACE template switching, by which a universal primer site and unique molecular identifiers were added, was used to make TCR beta cDNA libraries. Synthesis of cDNA was primed from the TCR beta constant segment and was followed by two consecutive PCR amplification steps. As for the original processing: Reads were demultiplexed and grouped by UMI with MIGEC, and clonotypes were assembled and quantified with MiTCR. To exclude erroneous sequences, any TCR cDNA sequence not supported by at least two reads was discarded. The tcR package was used for downstream repertoire analysis, with clonotypes matched between fractions based on CDR3 nucleotide sequence plus V segment. VDJmatch was used to annotate antigen specificity against VDJdb, with one amino acid substitution in CDR3 permitted. TCRdb reprocessed the reads, so every CDR3 protein sequence counts as one entry and DNA is not shown. It is TCRdb's table, rather than the study itself, that gives the V and J calls and clone size. In this sample's table one finds roughly 180,000 distinct CDR3 sequences. The top ten hold around 18% of the sample.

The CDR3 sequence holds 15 residues, the cysteine and phenylalanine included. No DNA accompanies this entry. Sequences MNHEY (CDR1) and SMNVEV (CDR2) are obtained from the germline V gene (reference sequence). Concerning this clonotype: Its target antigen remains unknown.

This sequence was found in a woman aged 18-70 years in good health. Sequenced sample: blood T cells: a sorted CD56 or NKG2C T cell subset, CD4+ or CD8+ T cells, or bulk PBMC T cells (not recorded which). Recombination linked TRBV27 to TRBJ1-5; lacking DNA, the TRBD1 call made by TCRdb goes unchecked. The CDR3 sequence is CASSPGVGSNQPQHF.